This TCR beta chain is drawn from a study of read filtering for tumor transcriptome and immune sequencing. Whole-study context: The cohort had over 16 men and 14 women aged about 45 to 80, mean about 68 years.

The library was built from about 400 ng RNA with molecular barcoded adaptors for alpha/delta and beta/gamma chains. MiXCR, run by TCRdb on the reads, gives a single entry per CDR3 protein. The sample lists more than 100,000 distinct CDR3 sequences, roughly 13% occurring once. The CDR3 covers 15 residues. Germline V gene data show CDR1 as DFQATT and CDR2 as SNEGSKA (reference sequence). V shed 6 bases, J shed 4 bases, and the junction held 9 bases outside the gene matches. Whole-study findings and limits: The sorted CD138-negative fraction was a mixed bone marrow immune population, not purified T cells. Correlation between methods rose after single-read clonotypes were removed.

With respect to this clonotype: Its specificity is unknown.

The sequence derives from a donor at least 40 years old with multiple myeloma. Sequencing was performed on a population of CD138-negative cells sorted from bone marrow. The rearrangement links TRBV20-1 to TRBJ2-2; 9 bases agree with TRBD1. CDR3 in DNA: TGCAGTGCCCACCCCGGGACAGGGTTCACCGGGGAGCTGTTTTTT. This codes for CSAHPGTGFTGELFF.